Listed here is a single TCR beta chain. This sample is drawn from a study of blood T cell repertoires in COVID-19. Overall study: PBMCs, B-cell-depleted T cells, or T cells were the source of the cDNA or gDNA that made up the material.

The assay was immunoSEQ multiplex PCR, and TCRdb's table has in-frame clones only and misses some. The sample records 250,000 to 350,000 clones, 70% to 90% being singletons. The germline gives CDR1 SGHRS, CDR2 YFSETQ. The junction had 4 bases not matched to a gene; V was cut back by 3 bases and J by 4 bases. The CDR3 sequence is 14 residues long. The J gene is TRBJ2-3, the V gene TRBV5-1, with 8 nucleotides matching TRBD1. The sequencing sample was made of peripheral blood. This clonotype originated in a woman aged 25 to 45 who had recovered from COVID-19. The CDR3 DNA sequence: TGCGCCAGCAGCTGGGGACAGGCCGCAGATACGCAGTATTTT. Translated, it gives CASSWGQAADTQYF.